The 29 T cell receptor beta chains below all came from one sample that was sequenced in a study of T cells in Graves' hyperthyroidism and ophthalmopathy. What was amplified from RNA transcripts were TCR beta CDR3 regions. A set of HTBI primers served as the primers for a first-round RT-PCR of the TCR CDR3. TCRdb called the multiplex PCR reads again in MiXCR, with one record for every CDR3 protein. The sample has under 750,000 distinct CDR3 sequences; roughly a sixth are singletons. Sequencing was performed on blood. The receptors here all came from a woman between 45 and 65 years old with Graves' hyperthyroidism that later progressed to Graves' ophthalmopathy.

The V call is TRBV5-5, the J call TRBJ1-1; D gene unclear. Per germline, CDR1 SGHKS and CDR2 YYEKEE (reference sequence). V lost 0 bases, J lost 4 bases, and 10 bases lay in between. CDR3 length: 14 amino acids. The CDR3 reads CASSLDEGSTEAFF. CDR3 nucleotides: TGTGCCAGCAGCTTGGATGAGGGCAGCACTGAAGCTTTCTTT.

This clonotype came up many times. V and J are TRBV12-3 or TRBV12-4 and TRBJ2-1, with D tentatively TRBD1 or TRBD2 (5 bases each). The length of the CDR3 is 14 residues. V gave up 3 bases and J gave up 7 bases, with 13 bases separating them. CDR3 region: CASSFGTAGNEQFF. The CDR3 DNA sequence: TGTGCCAGCAGTTTTGGGACGGCTGGTAATGAGCAGTTCTTC.

The chain links TRBV29-1 to TRBJ2-3; 11 positions match TRBD2. The CDR3 covers 15 residues. Per germline, CDR1 SQVTM and CDR2 ANQGSEA. The trim removed 2 bases at V and 0 bases at J, leaving 1 base unmatched. DNA for the CDR3: TGCAGCGTTGAATCTAGCGGGGGGAGCACAGATACGCAGTATTTT. Translation: CSVESSGGSTDTQYF.

The chain is built from TRBV5-1 and TRBJ2-7; 13 bases align to TRBD2. Germline CDR1 is SGHRS and CDR2 is YFSETQ. The CDR3 totals 16 residues. The ends lost 1 base at V and 3 bases at J; junction bases unmatched: 4. The CDR3 sequence is CASSLSGTSGVYEQYF. The CDR3 DNA reads TGCGCCAGCAGCTTGTCCGGGACTAGCGGGGTCTACGAGCAGTACTTC. Based on the CDR3 plus reference TRBV5-1 and TRBJ2-7, the full variable domain is KAGVTQTPRYLIKTRGQQVTLSCSPISGHRSVSWYQQTPGQGLQFLFEYFSETQRNKGNFPGRFSGRQFSNSRSEMNVSTLELGDSALYLCASSLSGTSGVYEQYFGPGTRLTVT.

This clonotype was detected a few times. The CDR3 sequence is CASSDTGGYSNQPQHF. The CDR3 region has the DNA TGTGCCAGCAGCGATACAGGGGGCTATAGCAATCAGCCCCAGCATTTT. The chain recombines TRBV6-1 with TRBJ1-5; 9 bases fit TRBD1. This CDR3 has 16 amino acids. The germline CDR1 and CDR2 sequences are MNHNS and SASEGT. Germline trimming cut 6 bases from V and 0 bases from J; bases unmatched to any gene: 6.

This clonotype was detected many times. V and J are TRBV5-1 and TRBJ2-1; 7 nucleotides align to TRBD1. V lost 3 bases, J lost 5 bases, and 5 bases stayed unmatched. This CDR3 region has 14 residues. Germline V CDR1 and CDR2: SGHRS, YFSETQ. CDR3 coding DNA: TGCGCCAGCAGCTGGACAGGAGGAGACAATGAGCAGTTCTTC. Amino acids: CASSWTGGDNEQFF.

The chain has TRBV28 and TRBJ2-1; 7 bases agree with TRBD2. The CDR3 extends over 16 amino acids. The V gene's germline CDR1 is MDHEN and CDR2 SYDVKM. Trimming at V came to 3 bases and at J to 4 bases, leaving 9 bases not matched to a gene. The CDR3 reads CASSLGLSPDYNEQFF. DNA of the CDR3: TGTGCCAGCAGTTTGGGACTATCCCCCGATTACAATGAGCAGTTCTTC.

As concerns this clonotype: With a much larger clone just one base away, this may be a read error. The chain has TRBV2 and TRBJ1-4; tentatively, D is TRBD1 (5 bases). CDR3 size: 13 residues. The V gene's germline CDR1 is SNHLY and CDR2 FYNNEI. V was shortened by 11 bases and J by 4 bases, with 14 bases between the two germline ends. CDR3 coding DNA: TGTGCCGGGGGGACGCCGGGTAATGAAAAACTGTTTTTT. As protein: CAGGTPGNEKLFF.

There are many counts of this clonotype. This chain links TRBV5-1 with TRBJ1-1; D perhaps matches TRBD1 (5 bases). The CDR3 runs 14 residues. Germline V gene lookup returns CDR1 SGHRS and CDR2 YFSETQ. The V gene lost 3 bases and the J gene lost 8 bases, with 17 bases spanning the gap. The CDR3 bases are TGCGCCAGCAGCTACCTCGGGACCGCCGAAGAAGCTTTCTTT. It translates to CASSYLGTAEEAFF.

This clonotype was detected ten times or more. This sequence joins TRBV13 and TRBJ2-7; D is unresolved. This CDR3 has 14 residues. The germline gives CDR1 PRHDT, CDR2 FYEKMQ (reference sequence). The V end was cut by 2 bases, the J end by 0 bases, with 8 bases between. In nucleotides, the CDR3 is TGTGCCAGCAGCTTACCGGGCTACTCCTACGAGCAGTACTTC. Translating it yields CASSLPGYSYEQYF.

This clonotype was counted ten times or more. The CDR3, as DNA: TGTGCCAGCAGCTTAGCCACAGGGCCCTACGAGCAGTACTTC. Protein sequence: CASSLATGPYEQYF. This sequence joins TRBV7-8 and TRBJ2-7; the D gene is possibly TRBD1 (6 bases). V lost 0 bases and J lost 2, with 8 bases in between. Germline V lookup: CDR1 SGHVS, CDR2 FQNEAQ. The CDR3 covers 14 residues.

The CDR3 sequence is CASSTNRGQANYGYTF. The CDR3 coding sequence is TGTGCCAGCAGCACGAATAGGGGGCAAGCCAACTATGGCTACACCTTC. The rearrangement links TRBV5-4 to TRBJ1-2; TRBD1 matches at 7 bases. This CDR3 comprises 16 residues. V gave up 4 bases and J gave up 2 bases; unmatched junction bases: 11. CDR1 is SGHNT and CDR2 is YYREEE in the germline V gene (reference sequence).

This clonotype occurred a few times. Given a much more abundant clone one base away, this may be a read error. The rearrangement joins TRBV12-3 or TRBV12-4 to TRBJ1-1; D might be TRBD1 (5 bases). The CDR3 runs 16 residues. V gave up 4 bases and J gave up 4 bases, with 19 bases separating them. CDR3 nucleotide sequence: TGTGCCAGCAGTTGGGGCAGAGCGCGGGCGGGCACTGAAGCTTTCTTT. Protein: CASSWGRARAGTEAFF.

This clonotype was seen repeatedly, ten times or more. The V and J genes are TRBV12-3 or TRBV12-4 and TRBJ1-4; weak D call: TRBD1 (6 bases). Trimming removed 5 bases from V and 11 bases from J, with 9 bases in between. The CDR3 sequence is 11 residues long. The DNA for the CDR3 is TGTGCCAGCAGTGGGGGCCGGAAACTGTTTTTT. This gives the protein CASSGGRKLFF.

This clonotype appeared many times. The V gene is TRBV20-1, the J gene TRBJ2-3; TRBD2 agrees at 12 bases. The CDR3 has 15 amino acids. The V gene's germline CDR1 is DFQATT and CDR2 SNEGSKA (reference sequence). J lost 5 bases, V lost 3 bases, and 6 bases had no gene match. In DNA form, the CDR3 reads TGCAGTGCTAGTCCTACTAGCGGGGGGATAGATACGCAGTATTTT. Translated, it gives CSASPTSGGIDTQYF.

Only a few counts were recorded for this clonotype. In DNA, the CDR3 is TGTGCCAGCAGTTATCGGGGGGGGCCGGAGGCCCAGTACTTC. Translated: CASSYRGGPEAQYF. The chain combines TRBV6-2 or TRBV6-3 with TRBJ2-5; 8 nucleotides agree with TRBD2. From germline, CDR1 is MNHEY and CDR2 SVGEGT. The CDR3 contains 14 residues. The V and J ends lost 3 bases and 9 bases, in that order; junction bases with no gene match: 9.

This clonotype was detected only a few times. The V gene is TRBV20-1, the J gene TRBJ1-4; 9 bases agree with TRBD1. Germline V lookup: CDR1 DFQATT, CDR2 SNEGSKA (reference sequence). Trimming took 5 bases from V and 1 from J; bases not matched to a gene: 5. CDR3 size: 15 residues. The CDR3 is CSARNRGRTNEKLFF. The CDR3 DNA sequence: TGCAGTGCTCGTAACAGGGGGCGAACTAATGAAAAACTGTTTTTT.

This clonotype occurred many times. The chain links TRBV7-3 to TRBJ2-1, with 10 bases matching TRBD1. CDR1 and CDR2 (germline): SGHTA, FQGTGA. The CDR3 contains 15 residues. With V trimmed by 4 bases and J by 4 bases, 4 bases remained unmatched. The CDR3 loop is CASSSGTGVYNEQFF. CDR3 nucleotides: TGTGCCAGCAGCTCCGGGACAGGGGTTTACAATGAGCAGTTCTTC.

This clonotype appeared a few times. This chain connects TRBV12-5 to TRBJ2-7; tentative D call: TRBD1 (6 bases). The germline gives CDR1 LGHNT, CDR2 FRNRAP. This CDR3 has 16 residues. Trimming shortened V by 0 bases and J by 3 bases, and 15 bases separated the two germline ends. The CDR3 DNA reads TGTGCTAGTGGTTTGGTACTCGGCAGGGGCCACTACGAGCAGTACTTC. Encoded protein: CASGLVLGRGHYEQYF. Based on the CDR3 plus reference TRBV12-5 and TRBJ2-7, the full variable domain is DARVTQTPRHKVTEMGQEVTMRCQPILGHNTVFWYRQTMMQGLELLAYFRNRAPLDDSGMPKDRFSAEMPDATLATLKIQPSEPRDSAVYFCASGLVLGRGHYEQYFGPGTRLTVT.

There are a few counts of this clonotype. The chain links TRBV19 to TRBJ1-1; D remains ambiguous. This CDR3 contains 16 residues. The V and J ends lost 3 bases and 0 bases respectively, with 14 bases between them. Germline values: CDR1 LNHDA, CDR2 SQIVND (reference sequence). The CDR3 region is CASSIAASTMNTEAFF. CDR3 in DNA: TGTGCCAGTAGTATCGCTGCATCAACAATGAACACTGAAGCTTTCTTT.

The table lists this clonotype with many counts. The chain's CDR3 is CASSSYRGTPSYGYTF. The CDR3 coding sequence is TGTGCCAGCAGCTCCTACAGGGGCACACCGTCCTATGGCTACACCTTC. This rearrangement joins TRBV13 to TRBJ1-2, with 7 bases identical to TRBD1. This CDR3 has 16 residues. The V gene's germline CDR1 is PRHDT and CDR2 FYEKMQ (reference sequence). V was clipped by 4 bases and J by 4 bases; unmatched bases: 12. The full variable domain, completed using reference TRBV13 and TRBJ1-2, is AAGVIQSPRHLIKEKRETATLKCYPIPRHDTVYWYQQGPGQDPQFLISFYEKMQSDKGSIPDRFSAQQFSDYHSELNMSSLELGDSALYFCASSSYRGTPSYGYTFGSGTRLTVV.

In the case of this clonotype: Possible read error: a much larger clone is one base away. V and J are TRBV20-1 and TRBJ2-1, with TRBD2 matching 11 bases. Trimming at V came to 3 bases and at J to 5 bases, leaving 9 bases not matched to a gene. CDR1 DFQATT and CDR2 SNEGSKA come from the germline V gene (reference sequence). The CDR3 has 16 residues. CDR3 amino acids: CSASRPGLADHNEQFF. CDR3 in DNA: TGCAGTGCTAGTCGTCCGGGACTAGCGGATCACAATGAGCAGTTCTTC.

The chain couples TRBV20-1 to TRBJ1-4, with no clear D. The CDR3 extends over 14 amino acids. Germline V lookup: CDR1 DFQATT, CDR2 SNEGSKA (reference sequence). V was clipped by 0 bases and J by 7 bases, with 12 bases between them. CDR3 DNA sequence: TGCAGTGCTAGAGATCACCGCAGTAGTGAAAAACTGTTTTTT. It codes for CSARDHRSSEKLFF.

This clonotype was seen many times. This chain uses TRBV7-3 with TRBJ2-3, with TRBD2 matching over 8 bases. Per the germline V gene, CDR1 is SGHTA and CDR2 is FQGTGA. After removal of 4 bases from V and 6 bases from J, the junction contained 9 bases not matched to a gene. CDR3 length equals 15 residues. The CDR3 is CASSSSGTRPDTQYF. In nucleotides, the CDR3 is TGTGCCAGCAGCTCATCCGGGACTAGACCGGATACGCAGTATTTT.

The chain joins TRBV2 to TRBJ1-6; TRBD1 aligns across 10 bases. The CDR3 covers 16 residues. CDR1 and CDR2 (germline): SNHLY, FYNNEI. Germline trimming cut 6 bases from V and 3 bases from J; bases unmatched to any gene: 5. This chain's CDR3 is CASRETGGFYNSPLHF. The CDR3 DNA reads as TGTGCCAGCAGGGAGACAGGGGGCTTCTATAATTCACCCCTCCACTTT. Drawing the rest from reference TRBV2 and TRBJ1-6, the complete variable domain is EPEVTQTPSHQVTQMGQEVILRCVPISNHLYFYWYRQILGQKVEFLVSFYNNEISEKSEIFDDQFSVERPDGSNFTLKIRSTKLEDSAMYFCASRETGGFYNSPLHFGNGTRLTVT.

This chain connects TRBV15 to TRBJ1-5; a weak D match, TRBD1 (6 bases). The CDR3 consists of 15 residues. In germline, CDR1 is LNHNV, CDR2 YYDKDF (reference sequence). The germline V and J ends were trimmed by 0 bases and 6 bases, with 12 bases remaining between them. The CDR3 loop reads CATSRDIQGFQPQHF. As DNA, the CDR3 is TGTGCCACCAGCAGAGATATACAGGGTTTTCAGCCCCAGCATTTT.

This clonotype was observed a handful of times. V is TRBV29-1 and J is TRBJ2-3, with 8 bases that match TRBD1. The J segment lost 1 base and the V segment lost 7 bases, leaving 7 bases of the junction unmatched. The germline V gene encodes CDR1 SQVTM and CDR2 ANQGSEA. This CDR3 region has 14 residues. The CDR3 protein is CSEISGGRTDTQYF. CDR3 nucleotides: TGCAGCGAGATATCAGGGGGCCGCACAGATACGCAGTATTTT.

This clonotype was observed at least ten times. The chain is built from TRBV12-3 or TRBV12-4 and TRBJ1-1, with 7 nucleotides matching TRBD1. The CDR3 extends over 13 amino acids. For the CDR3, the DNA is TGTGCAGACAGGGATATCATGAACACTGAAGCTTTCTTT. It codes for CADRDIMNTEAFF.

The V and J genes are TRBV19 and TRBJ1-2; D possibly corresponds to TRBD1 (5 bases). CDR1 is LNHDA, CDR2 SQIVND, per germline (reference sequence). This CDR3 has 15 residues. V shed 5 bases and J shed 2 bases, with 15 bases lying between them. The CDR3 DNA reads as TGTGCCAGTAGTTCCCACCGTGCAGGGAACTATGGCTACACCTTC. Translation: CASSSHRAGNYGYTF.